This entry concerns a single TCR beta chain. The record originates from a study of blood T cell repertoires in COVID-19. As for the study in general: Samples taken during acute and convalescent COVID-19 were collected in the United States, Italy and Spain. The analysed material was cDNA or gDNA that came from T cells, B-cell-depleted T cells, or PBMCs.

Original data processing: Estimation of nucleated cell counts was performed using reference gene primer amplification. Here immunoSEQ multiplex PCR was the method, and the copy in TCRdb shows in-frame clones only, minus some. V, J and clone size derive from that table, while D and trimming were established from the DNA sequence. Here the sample spans about 110,000 clones, roughly 88% being singletons. V was clipped by 4 bases and J by 0 bases; unmatched bases: 6. The CDR3 has 15 residues. Germline CDR1 is SGHAT and CDR2 is FQNNGV. The clonotype originates from a human donor in a cohort sampled during active COVID-19. The sequencing input was peripheral blood. The V call is TRBV11-2, the J call TRBJ2-7; 7 bases agree with TRBD2. This CDR3 reads CASSSEGGSSYEQYF. CDR3 coding DNA: TGTGCCAGCAGCTCTGAGGGAGGGAGCTCCTACGAGCAGTACTTC.